This T cell receptor (beta chain) was recovered during a study of shared clonotypes between healthy human individuals. The assay was immunoSEQ multiplex PCR, and TCRdb's table has in-frame clones only and misses some. The sample lists fewer than 1.6 million clones; 97% to 99% were seen once. On this clone: As yet, its antigen is unknown.

CD4+ cells yielded CD45RA+ naive and CD45RA-negative memory subsets. Study outcomes and limitations: Researchers found naive subsets generally carried larger estimated richness than memory subsets. The generation probabilities recorded for non-shared clonotypes fell below those of clonotypes shared by all four donors.

Germline-derived CDR1 and CDR2 are SNHLY and FYNNEI. The V end lost 7 bases, the J end lost 3 bases, and 16 bases lay between the germline ends. CDR3 size: 14 residues. Material for sequencing was naive CD4+ T cells sorted from blood. Subset denoted: CD45RA+ positively selected. The V call is TRBV2, the J call TRBJ2-7; the D call may be TRBD1 or TRBD2 (5 bases each). The receptor was isolated from a man younger than 40 in good health. CDR3 protein: CASIPGTAHYEQYF. As DNA, the CDR3 is TGTGCCAGCATCCCCGGGACGGCACACTACGAGCAGTACTTC.